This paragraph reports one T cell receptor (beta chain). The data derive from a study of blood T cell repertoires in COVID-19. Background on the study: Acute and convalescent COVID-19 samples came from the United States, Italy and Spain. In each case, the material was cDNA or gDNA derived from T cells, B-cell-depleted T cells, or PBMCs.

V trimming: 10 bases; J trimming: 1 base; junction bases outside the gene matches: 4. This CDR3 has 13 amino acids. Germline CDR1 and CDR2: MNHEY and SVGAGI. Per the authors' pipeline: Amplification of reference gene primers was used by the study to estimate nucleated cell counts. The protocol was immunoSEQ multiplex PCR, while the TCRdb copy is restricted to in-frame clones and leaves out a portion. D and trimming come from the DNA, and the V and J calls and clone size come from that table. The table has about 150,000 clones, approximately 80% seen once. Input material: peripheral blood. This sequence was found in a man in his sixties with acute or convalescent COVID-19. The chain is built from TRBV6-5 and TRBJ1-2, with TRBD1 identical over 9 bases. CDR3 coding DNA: TGTGCCACCCGGACAGGGGATAACTATGGCTACACCTTC. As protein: CATRTGDNYGYTF.